These 16 T cell receptor beta chains share one sample of origin, sequenced in a study of T cells in localized non-small cell lung cancer. Assay: immunoSEQ multiplex PCR; the TCRdb copy retains only in-frame clones and omits some. The repertoire holds tens of thousands of clones, approximately 94% seen once, with roughly 6.9% in the top ten. Sequencing used peripheral blood, obtained before any cancer treatment. These receptor sequences come from a female donor aged 60 or older with stage I lung adenocarcinoma.

This sequence joins TRBV25-1 and TRBJ2-1; D possibly uses TRBD1 or TRBD2 (5 bases each). Germline CDR1 MGHDK, CDR2 SYGVNS. V was trimmed by 7 bases and J by 4 bases, leaving 14 bases between them. The CDR3 is made up of 14 amino acids. The CDR3, as DNA: TGTGCCAGCACCACACGGGACGGTTACAATGAGCAGTTCTTC. Translating gives CASTTRDGYNEQFF.

This chain joins TRBV7-9 and TRBJ1-4; no definite D call. The CDR3 has 14 residues. Trimming pared 8 bases from V and 4 bases from J, leaving 14 bases between. The germline CDR1 and CDR2 sequences are SEHNR and FQNEAQ (reference sequence). The chain's CDR3 is CASSPAGLNEKLFF. CDR3 DNA sequence: TGTGCCAGCTCCCCCGCAGGCCTTAATGAAAAACTGTTTTTT.

The chain employs TRBV7-8 and TRBJ2-3; possible D gene TRBD1, 6 bases. V lost 8 bases and J lost 1, with 16 bases in between. Germline loops: CDR1 SGHVS, CDR2 FQNEAQ. The CDR3 totals 15 residues. CDR3 residues: CASSRQESRTDTQYF. CDR3 coding DNA: TGTGCCAGCTCGAGACAGGAGTCCCGCACAGATACGCAGTATTTT. The full variable domain, with the rest looked up from reference TRBV7-8 and TRBJ2-3, is GAGVSQSPRYKVAKRGQDVALRCDPISGHVSLFWYQQALGQGPEFLTYFQNEAQLDKSGLPSDRFFAERPEGSVSTLKIQRTQQEDSAVYLCASSRQESRTDTQYFGPGTRLTVL.

This clone has just a few counts. The chain recombines TRBV19 with TRBJ2-3, with D unresolved. Germline lookup yields CDR1 LNHDA and CDR2 SQIVND (reference sequence). V was trimmed by 3 bases and J by 2 bases, leaving 9 bases between them. The CDR3 is made up of 14 amino acids. CDR3 region: CASSIQVNTDTQYF. In DNA form, the CDR3 reads TGTGCCAGTAGTATTCAGGTTAACACAGATACGCAGTATTTT.

The rearrangement joins TRBV5-1 to TRBJ2-7, with D perhaps being TRBD1 or TRBD2 (5 bases each). Trimming shortened V by 2 bases and J by 3 bases, and 21 bases separated the two germline ends. This CDR3 has 17 amino acids. CDR1 SGHRS and CDR2 YFSETQ come from the germline V gene. The CDR3 bases are TGCGCCAGCAGCTTCCTACCCGGGACCAACGCCGACTACGAGCAGTACTTC. This codes for CASSFLPGTNADYEQYF.

The CDR3 DNA reads TGTGCCAGCCGGACAGTGGGAGGATTTGGGACTGAAGCTTTCTTT. Translating it yields CASRTVGGFGTEAFF. This chain uses TRBV28 with TRBJ1-1, with D perhaps matching TRBD1 (6 bases). Germline V gene data show CDR1 as MDHEN and CDR2 as SYDVKM. CDR3 length equals 15 residues. V lost 8 bases and J lost 5, with 21 bases in between.

The chain is built from TRBV5-1 and TRBJ1-1; possibly TRBD1 for D (5 bases). The germline V gene encodes CDR1 SGHRS and CDR2 YFSETQ. With 2 bases removed from V and 3 bases from J, the gap between germline ends came to 11 bases. The CDR3 has 14 residues. CDR3 DNA: TGCGCCAGCAGCTTCAGATTGGGGGACACTGAAGCTTTCTTT. Translation gives CASSFRLGDTEAFF.

In this sample, this clone turned up once. The chain links TRBV15 to TRBJ1-6, with 9 bases that match TRBD1. V shed 4 bases and J 8 bases; nucleotides not matched to a gene: 12. Germline CDR1 LNHNV, CDR2 YYDKDF (reference sequence). There are 17 residues in the CDR3. CDR3 in DNA: TGTGCCACCAGCACCCAAAAGGGACAGGGTGCCGATTCACCCCTCCACTTT. It translates to CATSTQKGQGADSPLHF.

This chain uses TRBV5-1 with TRBJ2-1; D remains unclear. The germline gives CDR1 SGHRS, CDR2 YFSETQ. Trimming left V 2 bases short and J 4 bases short, with 4 bases between. The CDR3 covers 12 residues. The CDR3 region has the DNA TGCGCCAGCAGCTTTAGTTACAATGAGCAGTTCTTC. It yields the protein CASSFSYNEQFF.

This chain connects TRBV7-8 to TRBJ1-1, with TRBD1 matching over 8 bases. This CDR3 is 15 amino acids long. The V gene end was trimmed by 4 bases and the J gene end by 3 bases; junction bases not matched to a gene: 7. Germline CDR1 and CDR2: SGHVS and FQNEAQ. Here the CDR3 DNA reads TGTGCCAGCAGCTCAAAGGACAGGGCTTACACTGAAGCTTTCTTT. This translates into CASSSKDRAYTEAFF.

The chain links TRBV28 to TRBJ2-6; TRBD1 matches 8 bases. Unmatched junction bases numbered 13, after V lost 8 bases and J lost 4 bases. The germline V gene encodes CDR1 MDHEN and CDR2 SYDVKM. The CDR3 is 17 amino acids. The CDR3 DNA is TGTGCCAGCCCTAAACGGGACAGGCCGTACGGGGCCAACGTCCTGACTTTC. Translated: CASPKRDRPYGANVLTF.

The rearrangement uses TRBV6-4 and TRBJ2-2; the match to TRBD1 covers 7 bases. The CDR3 is made up of 15 amino acids. Germline loops: CDR1 MRHNA, CDR2 SNTAGT. V lost 3 bases, J lost 6 bases, and 7 bases stayed unmatched. The CDR3 DNA follows: TGTGCCAGCAGTGAAGAGGGACAGATCGCCGGGGAGCTGTTTTTT. It translates to CASSEEGQIAGELFF.

This sequence joins TRBV5-1 and TRBJ2-2; D might be TRBD2 (7 bases). Per germline, CDR1 SGHRS and CDR2 YFSETQ. The CDR3 has 15 residues. Trimming left V 0 bases short and J 6 bases short, with 12 bases between. The CDR3 spells CASSLAAGASGELFF. In nucleotides, the CDR3 is TGCGCCAGCAGCTTGGCCGCGGGGGCGTCCGGGGAGCTGTTTTTT.

This clone is judged medium-sized (0.01 to 0.1%). The chain carries TRBV7-9 and TRBJ1-1; no definite D call. This CDR3 region has 11 residues. Germline V CDR1 and CDR2: SEHNR, FQNEAQ (reference sequence). V was trimmed by 4 bases and J by 1 base, leaving 1 base between them. In DNA, the CDR3 is TGTGCCAGCAGCTGGAACACTGAAGCTTTCTTT. Amino acids: CASSWNTEAFF. Drawing the rest from reference TRBV7-9 and TRBJ1-1, the complete variable domain is DTGVSQNPRHKITKRGQNVTFRCDPISEHNRLYWYRQTLGQGPEFLTYFQNEAQLEKSRLLSDRFSAERPKGSFSTLEIQRTEQGDSAMYLCASSWNTEAFFGQGTRLTVV.

The chain employs TRBV7-2 and TRBJ1-6; TRBD1 might be the D (5 bases). The CDR3 contains 16 residues. Trimming shortened V by 0 bases and J by 11 bases, and 17 bases separated the two germline ends. Germline values: CDR1 SGHTA, CDR2 FQGNSA. The DNA of the CDR3 is TGTGCCAGCAGCTTAGCTGGGGGTACCACCCTGCCACCCCTCCACTTT. Protein product: CASSLAGGTTLPPLHF. Full variable domain (outside the CDR3, taken from reference TRBV7-2 and TRBJ1-6): GAGVSQSPSNKVTEKGKDVELRCDPISGHTALYWYRQSLGQGLEFLIYFQGNSAPDKSGLPSDRFSAERTGGSVSTLTIQRTQQEDSAVYLCASSLAGGTTLPPLHFGNGTRLTVT.

This chain uses TRBV27 with TRBJ1-5; D possibly corresponds to TRBD1 (5 bases). Germline V gives CDR1 MNHEY, CDR2 SMNVEV (reference sequence). The CDR3 is 18 amino acids. With 1 base removed from V and 2 bases from J, the gap between germline ends came to 18 bases. The CDR3 here is CASSLFGRGSSGNQPQHF. The CDR3 nucleotides read TGTGCCAGCAGTTTATTTGGGCGGGGGAGTAGCGGCAATCAGCCCCAGCATTTT.